This TCR beta chain was captured in a study of blood T cells in healthy people across ages. A second about 7 to 12 cycle PCR used barcoded and J-beta primers. TCRdb analysed the 5' RACE reads with MiXCR anew, one entry per CDR3 protein. The sample holds over 1,500,000 distinct CDR3 sequences; around 48% are singletons and the top ten take roughly 2%. A remark on this clonotype: Its cognate antigen is unknown.

Germline V gene data show CDR1 as MNHEY and CDR2 as SMNVEV (reference sequence). After removal of 5 bases from V and 1 base from J, the junction contained 7 bases not matched to a gene. The CDR3 is 16 amino acids. Study conclusions and caveats: In these data, TCR beta diversity tracked strongly with naive T cell percentage. Lack of knowledge of donor CMV status possibly confounded expanded clonotype changes.

The sample taken for sequencing was blood. This receptor was identified in a woman aged 40 to 50 in good health. The V and J genes are TRBV27 and TRBJ1-1; TRBD1 agrees at 10 bases. CDR3 sequence: CASSLGTGARNTEAFF. The CDR3 DNA follows: TGTGCCAGCAGTCTCGGGACAGGGGCTAGGAACACTGAAGCTTTCTTT.